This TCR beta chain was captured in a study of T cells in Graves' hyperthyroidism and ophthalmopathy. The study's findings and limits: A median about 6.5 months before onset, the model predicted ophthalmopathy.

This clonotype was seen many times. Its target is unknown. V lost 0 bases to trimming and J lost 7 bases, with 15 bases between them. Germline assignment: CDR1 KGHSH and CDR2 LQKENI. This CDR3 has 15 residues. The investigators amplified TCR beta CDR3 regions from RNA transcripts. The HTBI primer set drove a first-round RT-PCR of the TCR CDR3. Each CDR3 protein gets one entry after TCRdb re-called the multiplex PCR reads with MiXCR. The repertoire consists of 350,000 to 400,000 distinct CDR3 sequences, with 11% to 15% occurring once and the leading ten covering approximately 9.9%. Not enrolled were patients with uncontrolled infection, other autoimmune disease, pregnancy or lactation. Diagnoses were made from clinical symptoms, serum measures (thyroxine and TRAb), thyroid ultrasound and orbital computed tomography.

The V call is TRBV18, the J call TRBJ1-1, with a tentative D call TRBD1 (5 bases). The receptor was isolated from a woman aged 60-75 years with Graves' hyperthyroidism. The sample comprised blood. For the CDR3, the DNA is TGTGCCAGCTCACCACCGAATCGGGGACGGATTGAAGCTTTCTTT. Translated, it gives CASSPPNRGRIEAFF.